The 31 T cell receptor beta chains listed next were all sequenced from one sample in a study of cytomegalovirus exposure and HLA in healthy donors. PCR used 60 Vbeta primers and 13 Jbeta primers. Clones were read by immunoSEQ multiplex PCR, and TCRdb kept only the in-frame ones, dropping some. This table has 100,000 to 150,000 clones, 82% appearing once. The specimen sequenced was PBMCs. These receptors all stem from a woman between 45 and 65 years old in good health and CMV-seropositive.

The chain couples TRBV6-6 to TRBJ1-1; no clear D gene. This CDR3 contains 14 residues. Germline CDR1 and CDR2: MNHNY and SVGAGI (reference sequence). Trimming left V 2 bases short and J 0 bases short, with 7 bases between. CDR3 protein: CASSYGAMNTEAFF. CDR3 coding DNA: TGTGCCAGCAGTTACGGAGCGATGAACACTGAAGCTTTCTTT.

V gene TRBV28 combines with J gene TRBJ2-3, with 9 bases identical to TRBD2. With V trimmed by 5 bases and J by 6 bases, 12 bases remained unmatched. Germline assignment: CDR1 MDHEN and CDR2 SYDVKM. CDR3 length: 16 residues. The CDR3 DNA reads as TGTGCCAGCAGTCCCGCGGGCGGGAGGGCATCGGATACGCAGTATTTT. Encoded protein: CASSPAGGRASDTQYF.

The chain employs TRBV6-1 and TRBJ1-5, with 8 bases lining up with TRBD1. Germline-derived CDR1 and CDR2 are MNHNS and SASEGT. This CDR3 is 13 amino acids long. V shed 11 bases and J 3 bases; nucleotides not matched to a gene: 6. The CDR3 coding sequence is TGTGCCGGACGGACAGGGAACAATCAGCCCCAGCATTTT. This translates into CAGRTGNNQPQHF.

This chain connects TRBV6-6 to TRBJ2-7; 9 nucleotides match TRBD1. CDR1 is MNHNY, CDR2 SVGAGI, per germline (reference sequence). This CDR3 has 15 residues. V shed 2 bases, J shed 5 bases, and the junction held 7 bases outside the gene matches. In nucleotides, the CDR3 is TGTGCCAGCAGTTACCCGGACAGGGGAAGCAACGAGCAGTACTTC. Its translation: CASSYPDRGSNEQYF.

CDR3 DNA sequence: TGCAGCGCCTCAAACAGGGGGAGCACAGATACGCAGTATTTT. It specifies CSASNRGSTDTQYF. The gene calls are TRBV29-1 and TRBJ2-3, with 8 nucleotides matching TRBD1. Trimming took 7 bases from V and 0 from J; bases not matched to a gene: 6. Germline V gives CDR1 SQVTM, CDR2 ANQGSEA. This CDR3 is 14 amino acids long.

This clone was seen only a few times. This chain uses TRBV9 with TRBJ2-1; 8 bases line up with TRBD2. Germline V gives CDR1 SGDLS, CDR2 YYNGEE. The CDR3 length is 18 residues. V lost 0 bases, J lost 6 bases, and 14 bases stayed unmatched. The CDR3 reads CASSVATGAAGGLNEQFF. CDR3 coding DNA: TGTGCCAGCAGCGTAGCTACGGGGGCCGCGGGGGGACTCAATGAGCAGTTCTTC.

With respect to this clone: Different DNA sequences within this sample yield the same CDR3. The V gene is TRBV27, the J gene TRBJ2-7, with D maybe TRBD2 (5 bases). CDR1 is MNHEY, CDR2 SMNVEV, per germline (reference sequence). V was cut by 4 bases and J by 0 bases, with 19 bases left in between. The CDR3 spans 17 residues. This chain's CDR3 is CASSSSPLRELSYEQYF. CDR3 in DNA: TGTGCCAGCAGTTCATCCCCCTTAAGGGAGCTCTCCTACGAGCAGTACTTC.

The V and J genes are TRBV7-2 and TRBJ2-3; unclear D gene. Germline lookup yields CDR1 SGHTA and CDR2 FQGNSA. Trimming stripped 0 bases from V and 2 bases from J, with 6 bases between. This CDR3 has 14 amino acids. The CDR3 loop reads CASSLAPHTDTQYF. CDR3 nucleotide sequence: TGTGCCAGCAGCTTAGCCCCACACACAGATACGCAGTATTTT.

V is TRBV15 and J is TRBJ2-5; TRBD2 agrees at 8 bases. Germline V lookup: CDR1 LNHNV, CDR2 YYDKDF (reference sequence). After removal of 3 bases from V and 2 bases from J, the junction contained 8 bases not matched to a gene. CDR3 length: 16 amino acids. CDR3 sequence reads: CATSRVSGILQETQYF. The CDR3, as DNA: TGTGCCACCAGCAGGGTTAGCGGGATACTTCAAGAGACCCAGTACTTC.

This sequence joins TRBV2 and TRBJ2-5; 8 positions agree with TRBD2. The junction had 6 bases not matched to a gene; V was cut back by 1 base and J by 5 bases. This CDR3 has 15 residues. Germline V gives CDR1 SNHLY, CDR2 FYNNEI. CDR3 in DNA: TGTGCCAGCAGTGAAGTACGGGGGGGACATGAGACCCAGTACTTC. Amino acids: CASSEVRGGHETQYF.

The V gene is TRBV28, the J gene TRBJ1-1, with no clear D. The germline CDR1 and CDR2 sequences are MDHEN and SYDVKM. Trimming stripped 5 bases from V and 9 bases from J, with 13 bases between. This CDR3 has 12 amino acids. This CDR3 is CASSRTFEKAFF. CDR3 coding DNA: TGTGCCAGCAGTCGCACATTCGAAAAAGCTTTCTTT.

The chain has TRBV11-3 and TRBJ2-1; TRBD2 matches at 7 bases. The CDR3 loop spans 14 amino acids. J lost 5 bases, V lost 8 bases, and 9 bases had no gene match. The germline CDR1 and CDR2 sequences are SGHNT and YENEEA. DNA for the CDR3: TGTGCCAGCGGGCGGGGAGCGGGGAACAATGAGCAGTTCTTC. This encodes CASGRGAGNNEQFF.

This chain connects TRBV9 to TRBJ1-1; a possible D gene is TRBD1 (5 bases). The CDR3 totals 12 residues. V dropped 0 bases and J dropped 10 bases, with 10 bases sitting between them. Germline lookup yields CDR1 SGDLS and CDR2 YYNGEE. The CDR3 coding sequence is TGTGCCAGCAGCGTAGATGGGGGGGTAGCTTTCTTT. It encodes CASSVDGGVAFF. Variable domain in full (rest from reference TRBV9 and TRBJ1-1): DSGVTQTPKHLITATGQRVTLRCSPRSGDLSVYWYQQSLDQGLQFLIQYYNGEERAKGNILERFSAQQFPDLHSELNLSSLELGDSALYFCASSVDGGVAFFGQGTRLTVV.

The rearrangement uses TRBV25-1 and TRBJ1-2; D is undetermined. The germline V and J ends were trimmed by 0 bases and 8 bases, with 10 bases remaining between them. This CDR3 has 13 amino acids. Germline V CDR1 and CDR2: MGHDK, SYGVNS. CDR3 region: CASSEYHLQGYTF. In DNA form, the CDR3 reads TGTGCCAGCAGTGAATATCACCTCCAGGGCTACACCTTC.

The V and J genes are TRBV2 and TRBJ1-1, with 8 bases lining up with TRBD1. Germline V gene sequence: CDR1 SNHLY, CDR2 FYNNEI. J gave up 4 bases and V 6 bases, and 4 bases lay outside the gene matches. This CDR3 is 13 amino acids long. The CDR3 is CASSVRGLTEAFF. CDR3 sequence (DNA): TGTGCCAGCAGCGTCAGGGGGCTCACTGAAGCTTTCTTT.

The V call is TRBV27, the J call TRBJ2-7, with a weak D call TRBD1 (6 bases). Germline V gene sequence: CDR1 MNHEY, CDR2 SMNVEV (reference sequence). This CDR3 region has 13 residues. V lost 0 bases and J 6 bases, leaving 9 bases between the germline ends. CDR3 residues: CASSLSRGTEQYF. DNA for the CDR3: TGTGCCAGCAGTTTATCGAGGGGGACCGAGCAGTACTTC.

The genes are TRBV13 and TRBJ1-2, with TRBD1 matching over 8 bases. V was pared by 8 bases and J by 8 bases, with 7 bases of the junction left unmatched. The CDR3 covers 12 residues. Germline values: CDR1 PRHDT, CDR2 FYEKMQ (reference sequence). In DNA form, the CDR3 reads TGTGCCAGCTCGGGACAGGCTGGAGGCTACACCTTC. As protein: CASSGQAGGYTF.

This chain uses TRBV2 with TRBJ1-5, with D maybe TRBD1 (5 bases). The V gene's germline CDR1 is SNHLY and CDR2 FYNNEI. The CDR3 consists of 16 residues. Trimming left V 3 bases short and J 2 bases short, with 14 bases between. CDR3 loop: CASSEGTHDGNQPQHF. The CDR3 DNA is TGTGCCAGCAGTGAGGGGACTCACGACGGCAATCAGCCCCAGCATTTT.

This clone occurred a few times. The V and J genes are TRBV7-6 and TRBJ1-1, with no clear D. This CDR3 has 12 amino acids. Germline CDR1 and CDR2: SGHVS and FNYEAQ. V was cut by 5 bases and J by 1 base, with 5 bases left in between. The CDR3 reads CASSPQNTEAFF. The CDR3 nucleotides are TGTGCCAGCAGCCCACAGAACACTGAAGCTTTCTTT.

Of note for this clone: Given the absence of the conserved phenylalanine or tryptophan at the CDR3 end, a read error is likely. CDR3 loop: CASSPSGTGSWVTEAFL. The CDR3 DNA is TGTGCCAGCTCACCGAGCGGGACAGGTTCCTGGGTGACTGAAGCTTTCCTT. The chain uses TRBV18 and TRBJ1-1; 8 bases align to TRBD1. V lost 3 bases, J lost 5 bases, and 14 bases stayed unmatched. Germline V lookup: CDR1 KGHSH, CDR2 LQKENI. This CDR3 region has 17 residues.

This clone was seen a few times. J is TRBJ1-6 and V is TRBV27; unclear D gene. With 2 bases removed from V and 7 bases from J, the gap between germline ends came to 6 bases. Germline loops: CDR1 MNHEY, CDR2 SMNVEV (reference sequence). This CDR3 has 13 residues. For the CDR3, the DNA is TGTGCCAGCAGTTTAGGCTTCAATTCACCCCTCCACTTT. Translation: CASSLGFNSPLHF.

A remark on this clone: The junction departs from the called germline gene at one end, perhaps through a read error. The chain has TRBV11-2 and TRBJ2-2; 10 bases align to TRBD1. CDR1 and CDR2 (germline): SGHAT, FQNNGV. The CDR3 contains 16 residues. Here the CDR3 DNA reads TGTACCAGCAGCTTGGGGGGACAGGGGAGGACCGGGGAGCTGTTTTTT. It encodes CTSSLGGQGRTGELFF.

The V gene is TRBV9, the J gene TRBJ2-1; the D gene is possibly TRBD1 (6 bases). Trimming took 3 bases from V and 2 from J, leaving 9 bases between them. Germline lookup yields CDR1 SGDLS and CDR2 YYNGEE. This CDR3 has 14 residues. CDR3 nucleotides: TGTGCCAGCAGCGCCCGGGACACCTACAATGAGCAGTTCTTC. Translated: CASSARDTYNEQFF.

V gene TRBV19 combines with J gene TRBJ1-5; TRBD1 is a possible D gene (6 bases). The germline V gene encodes CDR1 LNHDA and CDR2 SQIVND (reference sequence). V was cut by 5 bases and J by 4 bases, with 12 bases left in between. CDR3 size: 14 residues. Here the CDR3 DNA reads TGTGCCAGTAGTGGGGGGGCCCCTAATCAGCCCCAGCATTTT. This gives the protein CASSGGAPNQPQHF.

The sample holds a few counts of this clone. The chain is built from TRBV4-1 and TRBJ1-1, with TRBD1 identical over 9 bases. The length of the CDR3 is 18 residues. Trimming at V came to 0 bases and at J to 0 bases, leaving 8 bases not matched to a gene. CDR1 MGHRA and CDR2 YSYEKL come from the germline V gene. DNA for the CDR3: TGCGCCAGCAGCCAAGACGCACCCGGACAGGGGCTGAACACTGAAGCTTTCTTT. It specifies CASSQDAPGQGLNTEAFF.

The chain is built from TRBV28 and TRBJ1-1, with 9 bases identical to TRBD1. Trimming removed 10 bases from V and 4 bases from J; junction bases left unmatched: 13. There are 15 residues in the CDR3. Germline loops: CDR1 MDHEN, CDR2 SYDVKM. The CDR3 reads CATERPGQGSTEAFF. CDR3 nucleotides: TGTGCCACCGAGAGACCGGGACAGGGATCCACTGAAGCTTTCTTT.

This sequence joins TRBV9 and TRBJ2-6, with 7 bases matching TRBD1. This CDR3 region has 17 residues. Germline values: CDR1 SGDLS, CDR2 YYNGEE. J gave up 1 base and V 0 bases, and 4 bases lay outside the gene matches. This CDR3 is CASSVVGQFSGANVLTF. For the CDR3, the DNA is TGTGCCAGCAGCGTAGTGGGACAGTTTTCTGGGGCCAACGTCCTGACTTTC.

The V call is TRBV29-1, the J call TRBJ1-1, with a weak D call TRBD1 (5 bases). Per the germline V gene, CDR1 is SQVTM and CDR2 is ANQGSEA. The CDR3 totals 14 residues. V was clipped by 4 bases and J by 1 base, with 13 bases between them. The CDR3: CSVAARGGNTEAFF. CDR3 bases: TGCAGCGTTGCTGCTCGGGGGGGGAACACTGAAGCTTTCTTT. The variable domain in full, completed from reference TRBV29-1 and TRBJ1-1, reads SAVISQKPSRDICQRGTSLTIQCQVDSQVTMMFWYRQQPGQSLTLIATANQGSEATYESGFVIDKFPISRPNLTFSTLTVSNMSPEDSSIYLCSVAARGGNTEAFFGQGTRLTVV.

The rearrangement joins TRBV5-1 to TRBJ2-1; 10 nucleotides align to TRBD1. Per the germline V gene, CDR1 is SGHRS and CDR2 is YFSETQ. There are 16 residues in the CDR3. J lost 4 bases, V lost 2 bases, and 6 bases had no gene match. CDR3 coding DNA: TGCGCCAGCAGCTTACTGGGACAGGGGCAATACAATGAGCAGTTCTTC. Its protein is CASSLLGQGQYNEQFF.

This clone was detected a few times. The chain links TRBV10-1 to TRBJ2-5, with a possible D match to TRBD2 (6 bases). The DNA end is a closer match to TRBJ2-7, so the J assignment may be wrong. CDR1 and CDR2 from the germline V gene are WNHNN and SYGVQD (reference sequence). The length of the CDR3 is 21 residues. CDR3 amino acids: CASSGLGGGSFFGPIYYEQYF. CDR3 nucleotide sequence: TGCGCCAGCAGTGGCCTGGGTGGGGGGAGCTTTTTCGGCCCAATTTACTACGAGCAGTACTTC.

This rearrangement joins TRBV10-3 to TRBJ1-1, with TRBD1 matching 8 bases. The CDR3 extends over 15 amino acids. V gave up 3 bases and J gave up 5 bases; unmatched junction bases: 8. Germline V gene sequence: CDR1 ENHRY, CDR2 SYGVKD. CDR3 coding DNA: TGTGCCATCAGTGATTTTTCCAGGGGGCAAACTGAAGCTTTCTTT. This encodes CAISDFSRGQTEAFF.